This passage covers 26 T cell receptor beta chains from one sample sequenced in a study of radiotherapy plus CTLA-4 blockade in lung cancer. Measured with immunoSEQ multiplex PCR; TCRdb has only the in-frame clones, and not every one. Here the sample spans some 94,000 clones, roughly 80% being singletons. The sequencing here drew on peripheral blood, taken from a patient treated with radiotherapy plus ipilimumab. These receptors came from a human donor with non-small cell lung cancer that progressed on radiotherapy plus ipilimumab.

V and J are TRBV7-2 and TRBJ2-2; D unresolved. CDR1 SGHTA and CDR2 FQGNSA come from the germline V gene. CDR3 size: 15 residues. V lost 0 bases to trimming and J lost 6 bases, with 11 bases between them. The chain's CDR3 is CASSLAGIRSGELFF. The CDR3 DNA sequence: TGTGCCAGCAGCTTAGCAGGGATTAGGTCCGGGGAGCTGTTTTTT.

This sequence joins TRBV6-5 and TRBJ1-2; TRBD1 aligns across 8 bases. Germline trimming cut 0 bases from V and 7 bases from J; bases unmatched to any gene: 7. The CDR3 sequence is 15 residues long. From germline, CDR1 is MNHEY and CDR2 SVGAGI. This chain's CDR3 is CASSYSRAGGFGYTF. In nucleotides, the CDR3 is TGTGCCAGCAGTTACTCGAGGGCAGGGGGCTTTGGCTACACCTTC.

The chain links TRBV4-2 to TRBJ1-5; tentatively, D is TRBD1 (6 bases). CDR1 LGHNA and CDR2 YNFKEQ come from the germline V gene. This CDR3 has 16 residues. With 0 bases removed from V and 2 bases from J, the gap between germline ends came to 11 bases. CDR3 coding DNA: TGTGCCAGCAGCCAAGATCCCGCAGGGGGCAATCAGCCCCAGCATTTT. Translated: CASSQDPAGGNQPQHF.

The V and J genes are TRBV7-2 and TRBJ2-5; the match to TRBD2 covers 11 bases. The V and J ends lost 3 bases and 3 bases, in that order; junction bases with no gene match: 3. The germline V gene has CDR1 SGHTA and CDR2 FQGNSA. The CDR3 consists of 15 residues. The CDR3 sequence is CASSFSGRAEETQYF. As DNA, the CDR3 is TGTGCCAGCAGCTTTAGCGGGAGGGCCGAAGAGACCCAGTACTTC.

This clone was detected once. This CDR3 reads CASSPGQGSSYEQYF. CDR3 DNA: TGTGCCAGTAGCCCAGGACAGGGATCCTCCTACGAGCAGTACTTC. The gene calls are TRBV19 and TRBJ2-7, with 8 positions matching TRBD1. Germline V gene lookup returns CDR1 LNHDA and CDR2 SQIVND (reference sequence). The V and J ends lost 6 bases and 0 bases, in that order; junction bases with no gene match: 7. The CDR3 extends over 15 amino acids.

This clone turned up a few times. The J gene is TRBJ2-5, the V gene TRBV28, with 8 positions matching TRBD2. Unmatched junction bases numbered 9, after V lost 1 base and J lost 5 bases. CDR1 and CDR2 from the germline V gene are MDHEN and SYDVKM. The CDR3 runs to 16 residues. The CDR3 is CASSLFALAGRETQYF. DNA of the CDR3: TGTGCCAGCAGTTTATTTGCGTTAGCGGGACGGGAGACCCAGTACTTC. The full variable domain, its missing parts supplied by reference TRBV28 and TRBJ2-5, is DVKVTQSSRYLVKRTGEKVFLECVQDMDHENMFWYRQDPGLGLRLIYFSYDVKMKEKGDIPEGYSVSREKKERFSLILESASTNQTSMYLCASSLFALAGRETQYFGPGTRLLVL.

The sample holds one count of this clone. The chain combines TRBV18 with TRBJ2-3, with D possibly TRBD1 on 6 matching bases. Germline-derived CDR1 and CDR2 are KGHSH and LQKENI. The CDR3 contains 17 residues. V lost 3 bases and J 3 bases, leaving 19 bases between the germline ends. In DNA form, the CDR3 reads TGTGCCAGCTCACCGGGAATACTCAGGGGAATGACAGATACGCAGTATTTT. Translated, it gives CASSPGILRGMTDTQYF.

This chain joins TRBV7-2 and TRBJ2-3, with D unresolved. Germline V CDR1 and CDR2: SGHTA, FQGNSA. The CDR3 contains 13 residues. Trimming took 4 bases from V and 0 from J, leaving 5 bases between them. In DNA form, the CDR3 reads TGTGCCAGCAGCTCTTACAGCACAGATACGCAGTATTTT. Encoded protein: CASSSYSTDTQYF.

V usage is TRBV6-5 and J usage is TRBJ1-5; 7 bases agree with TRBD1. V shed 6 bases, J shed 5 bases, and the junction held 4 bases outside the gene matches. The CDR3 contains 13 residues. The germline V gene has CDR1 MNHEY and CDR2 SVGAGI. The chain's CDR3 is CASSDREDQPQHF. The CDR3 DNA sequence: TGTGCCAGCAGCGACAGGGAAGATCAGCCCCAGCATTTT.

V and J are TRBV2 and TRBJ2-5; maybe TRBD2 (6 bases). Trimming removed 7 bases from V and 5 bases from J, with 17 bases in between. This CDR3 has 14 residues. Germline V gives CDR1 SNHLY, CDR2 FYNNEI. The chain's CDR3 is CASIGGTLGETQYF. CDR3 nucleotides: TGTGCCAGCATTGGAGGGACCCTAGGGGAGACCCAGTACTTC. Based on the CDR3 plus reference TRBV2 and TRBJ2-5, the full variable domain is EPEVTQTPSHQVTQMGQEVILRCVPISNHLYFYWYRQILGQKVEFLVSFYNNEISEKSEIFDDQFSVERPDGSNFTLKIRSTKLEDSAMYFCASIGGTLGETQYFGPGTRLLVL.

The V call is TRBV5-1, the J call TRBJ2-3; TRBD1 aligns across 9 bases. Germline values: CDR1 SGHRS, CDR2 YFSETQ. This CDR3 has 13 residues. J gave up 4 bases and V 4 bases, and 1 base lay outside the gene matches. The CDR3 DNA is TGCGCCAGCAGCGGGGACAGGGCAGATACGCAGTATTTT. Encoded protein: CASSGDRADTQYF.

V usage is TRBV19 and J usage is TRBJ2-7; D may correspond to TRBD1 or TRBD2 (5 bases each). CDR1 is LNHDA and CDR2 is SQIVND in the germline V gene (reference sequence). There are 13 residues in the CDR3. The V end lost 10 bases, the J end lost 2 bases, and 15 bases lay between the germline ends. The CDR3, as DNA: TGTGCCACTTCGGCGGTGGGGGCCTACGAGCAGTACGTC. Protein sequence: CATSAVGAYEQYV.

The V gene is TRBV6-6, the J gene TRBJ1-6, with D perhaps TRBD1 (6 bases). Germline V CDR1 and CDR2: MNHNY, SVGAGI (reference sequence). The CDR3 covers 15 residues. Trimming shortened V by 4 bases and J by 6 bases, and 13 bases separated the two germline ends. The CDR3 region has the DNA TGTGCCAGCAGTTTCAACCAGGGGAGTAATTCACCCCTCCACTTT. Encoded protein: CASSFNQGSNSPLHF.

The count of this clone is one. The rearrangement joins TRBV2 to TRBJ2-5; 9 nucleotides agree with TRBD2. Near its end, the DNA agrees better with TRBJ2-7, so the J call may be wrong. Germline V gene lookup returns CDR1 SNHLY and CDR2 FYNNEI. The length of the CDR3 is 14 residues. CDR3 region: CASRYSGSPGEQYF. The CDR3 coding sequence is TGTGCCAGCAGATATAGCGGGAGTCCCGGCGAGCAGTACTTC.

This rearrangement joins TRBV9 to TRBJ1-1; D unclear. V lost 2 bases, J lost 0 bases, and 5 bases lay in between. Germline CDR1 reads SGDLS; CDR2 reads YYNGEE. This CDR3 has 13 amino acids. CDR3 DNA: TGTGCCAGCAGCGTTCTGGTGAACACTGAAGCTTTCTTT. Protein: CASSVLVNTEAFF. The entire variable domain, with the rest obtained from reference TRBV9 and TRBJ1-1, is as follows: DSGVTQTPKHLITATGQRVTLRCSPRSGDLSVYWYQQSLDQGLQFLIQYYNGEERAKGNILERFSAQQFPDLHSELNLSSLELGDSALYFCASSVLVNTEAFFGQGTRLTVV.

The CDR3 DNA follows: TGTGCCAGCAGCCCCCTTAGTGGCAGCTCCTACGAGCAGTACTTC. Translating gives CASSPLSGSSYEQYF. The V call is TRBV7-9, the J call TRBJ2-7; unclear D gene. The CDR3 has 15 residues. V dropped 5 bases and J dropped 0 bases, with 14 bases sitting between them. Germline CDR1 SEHNR, CDR2 FQNEAQ (reference sequence).

The gene calls are TRBV30 and TRBJ2-7; tentative D call: TRBD2 (6 bases). The CDR3 is 12 residues long. Germline lookup yields CDR1 GTSNPN and CDR2 SVGIG (reference sequence). CDR3 nucleotide sequence: TGTGGGGCGGAGGGAGGTTCCTACGAGCAGTACTTC. Protein: CGAEGGSYEQYF.

The chain joins TRBV2 to TRBJ2-4; 10 nucleotides line up with TRBD2. The trim removed 6 bases at V and 0 bases at J, leaving 2 bases unmatched. The length of the CDR3 is 15 residues. Per germline, CDR1 SNHLY and CDR2 FYNNEI. CDR3: CASRIAGGAKNIQYF. DNA for the CDR3: TGTGCCAGCAGAATAGCGGGAGGAGCCAAAAACATTCAGTACTTC.

The V call is TRBV4-1, the J call TRBJ2-7; TRBD2 might be the D (6 bases). The V and J ends lost 1 base and 0 bases respectively, with 13 bases between them. The length of the CDR3 is 16 residues. In germline, CDR1 is MGHRA, CDR2 YSYEKL. The CDR3 region is CASSQGILASSYEQYF. The CDR3 DNA sequence: TGCGCCAGCAGCCAAGGGATCCTAGCGAGCTCCTACGAGCAGTACTTC.

The V gene is TRBV30, the J gene TRBJ1-2, with 7 positions matching TRBD1. The trim removed 3 bases at V and 2 bases at J, leaving 6 bases unmatched. CDR1 GTSNPN and CDR2 SVGIG come from the germline V gene (reference sequence). This CDR3 comprises 14 residues. CDR3 residues: CAWSRDRLNYGYTF. The DNA of the CDR3 is TGTGCCTGGAGCCGGGACAGACTAAACTATGGCTACACCTTC.

This clone showed up just a few times. This chain joins TRBV19 and TRBJ2-3; 13 positions match TRBD2. The CDR3 spans 16 residues. Germline V gene sequence: CDR1 LNHDA, CDR2 SQIVND (reference sequence). V lost 6 bases, J lost 6 bases, and 9 bases stayed unmatched. The chain's CDR3 is CASSPRTSGSLDTQYF. The CDR3 DNA sequence: TGTGCCAGTAGCCCCAGGACTAGCGGGAGCTTGGATACGCAGTATTTT.

This chain uses TRBV29-1 with TRBJ2-1; TRBD2 might be the D (6 bases). V shed 4 bases and J shed 7 bases, with 11 bases lying between them. The CDR3 length is 12 residues. The germline gives CDR1 SQVTM, CDR2 ANQGSEA. CDR3 protein: CSVGVAGNEQFF. The CDR3 bases are TGCAGCGTTGGGGTCGCGGGGAATGAGCAGTTCTTC.

The rearrangement links TRBV7-2 to TRBJ1-2; unclear D gene. Trimming stripped 3 bases from V and 5 bases from J, with 13 bases between. Germline-derived CDR1 and CDR2 are SGHTA and FQGNSA. The CDR3 covers 14 residues. The CDR3 bases are TGTGCCAGCAGCTTTGGGGAGATATGGTATGGCTACACCTTC. Translating it yields CASSFGEIWYGYTF.

The gene calls are TRBV12-5 and TRBJ2-1; 7 bases fit TRBD2. The germline CDR1 and CDR2 sequences are LGHNT and FRNRAP. This CDR3 is built from 14 residues. Unmatched junction bases numbered 2, after V lost 0 bases and J lost 6 bases. CDR3 in amino acids: CASGLVGGINEQFF. The CDR3 coding sequence is TGTGCTAGTGGTTTGGTCGGGGGGATCAATGAGCAGTTCTTC.

V usage is TRBV29-1 and J usage is TRBJ1-1; 7 nucleotides agree with TRBD1. The CDR3 contains 14 residues. CDR1 and CDR2 from the germline V gene are SQVTM and ANQGSEA. V was clipped by 4 bases and J by 1 base; unmatched bases: 6. CDR3 region: CSVVRGQSNTEAFF. DNA of the CDR3: TGCAGCGTTGTTAGGGGGCAGTCGAACACTGAAGCTTTCTTT.

This chain links TRBV7-8 with TRBJ1-3; D is ambiguous. The germline V gene encodes CDR1 SGHVS and CDR2 FQNEAQ. This CDR3 is 15 amino acids long. Trimming removed 6 bases from V and 5 bases from J, with 17 bases in between. Here the CDR3 DNA reads TGTGCCAGCAGACCAGGATACAAGAACCGAAACACCATATATTTT. This codes for CASRPGYKNRNTIYF.